This T cell receptor (beta chain) was sequenced during a study of OX40 agonist ivuxolimab in advanced cancers. Overall study: At 82.7% male, the cohort had a mean age of about 55 years, ranging from about 20 to 90. Partial response was recorded in three patients: one hepatocellular carcinoma and two cutaneous melanoma cases. Study-wide points: Low normalized clonal expansion also occurred in some nonresponding patients.

Germline V gene sequence: CDR1 SGDLS, CDR2 YYNGEE. This CDR3 is built from 15 residues. Trimming left V 2 bases short and J 2 bases short, with 14 bases between. Turning to this clone: Its antigen is still unknown.

Assay used: immunoSEQ multiplex PCR; TCRdb lists only in-frame clones, some missing. The data show about 48,000 clones, around nine tenths seen once. This material consisted of CD4+ or CD8+ T cells sorted from blood, taken in a trial of the OX40 agonist ivuxolimab. This sequence originates from an adult with an advanced solid tumor such as melanoma, head and neck, liver or kidney cancer. The V gene is TRBV9, the J gene TRBJ2-7, with D perhaps TRBD1 or TRBD2 (5 bases each). CDR3 sequence: CASSVNGDAAYEQYF. CDR3 DNA: TGTGCCAGCAGCGTCAACGGGGACGCCGCCTACGAGCAGTACTTC.